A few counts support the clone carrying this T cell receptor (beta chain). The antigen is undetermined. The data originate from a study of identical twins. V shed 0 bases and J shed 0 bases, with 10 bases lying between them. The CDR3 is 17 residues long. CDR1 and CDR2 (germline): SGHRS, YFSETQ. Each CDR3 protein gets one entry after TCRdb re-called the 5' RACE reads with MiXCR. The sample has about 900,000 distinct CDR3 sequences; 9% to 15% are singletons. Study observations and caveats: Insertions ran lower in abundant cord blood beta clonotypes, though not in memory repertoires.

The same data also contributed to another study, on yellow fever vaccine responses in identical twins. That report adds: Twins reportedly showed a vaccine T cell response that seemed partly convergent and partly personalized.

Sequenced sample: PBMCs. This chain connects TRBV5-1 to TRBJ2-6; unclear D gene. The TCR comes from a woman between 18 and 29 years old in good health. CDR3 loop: CASSLGRSNSGANVLTF. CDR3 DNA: TGCGCCAGCAGCTTGGGCAGGTCTAACTCTGGGGCCAACGTCCTGACTTTC.